The 27 T cell receptor beta chains reported below all come from one sample, sequenced in a study of prognosis after radiotherapy for stage I lung cancer. Amplification of the TCR beta CDR3 (from genomic DNA) was done by two-round multiplex PCR. Primers targeting each individual TRBV and TRBJ gene were applied in first-round PCR. TCRdb recomputed calls from the multiplex PCR reads with MiXCR, one row per CDR3 protein. The sample carries about 14,000 distinct CDR3 sequences, 55% to 70% recorded once. This material consisted of PBMCs, taken before or after stereotactic body radiation therapy (not recorded which). These receptors all come from a donor of 50 years or more with non-small cell lung cancer.

A few counts support this clonotype. The V call is TRBV5-1, the J call TRBJ2-2, with 10 bases identical to TRBD2. The germline CDR1 and CDR2 sequences are SGHRS and YFSETQ. With 4 bases clipped from V and 1 base from J, the junction kept 4 bases outside the gene matches. The CDR3 spans 16 residues. CDR3 sequence reads: CASSKGLAENTGELFF. CDR3 nucleotides: TGCGCCAGCAGCAAAGGACTAGCGGAGAACACCGGGGAGCTGTTTTTT.

This rearrangement joins TRBV6-1 to TRBJ1-3, with a tentative D call TRBD1 (6 bases). Trimming shortened V by 4 bases and J by 4 bases, and 17 bases separated the two germline ends. Per germline, CDR1 MNHNS and CDR2 SASEGT. This CDR3 is built from 16 residues. The CDR3 DNA follows: TGTGCCAGCAGTGGTATGACAGGTATCAGCGGAAACACCATATATTTT. This sequence encodes CASSGMTGISGNTIYF.

V and J are TRBV2 and TRBJ2-3; 7 bases match TRBD1. The V gene's germline CDR1 is SNHLY and CDR2 FYNNEI. V dropped 3 bases and J dropped 4; count of bases not matched to a gene: 4. This CDR3 has 14 amino acids. CDR3 bases: TGTGCCAGCAGTGACAACAGGGGATCAGATACGCAGTATTTT. Translated: CASSDNRGSDTQYF.

Turning to this clonotype: It is likely a read error: a sequence one base away is far more abundant. The gene calls are TRBV6-5 and TRBJ1-3; D call uncertain. This CDR3 spans 13 amino acids. Looked up from germline, CDR1 is MNHEY and CDR2 is SVGAGI. V shed 2 bases and J shed 0 bases, with 2 bases lying between them. CDR3 sequence reads: CASSYSSGNTIYF. For the CDR3, the DNA is TGTGCCAGCAGTTACAGCTCTGGAAACACCATATATTTT.

In its sample, this clonotype was seen many times. J is TRBJ1-1 and V is TRBV20-1; no clear D gene. This CDR3 spans 18 amino acids. Germline V lookup: CDR1 DFQATT, CDR2 SNEGSKA (reference sequence). Trimming took off 1 base at V and 1 base at J, with 22 bases between the two ends. The CDR3 bases are TGCAGTGCTAGAGTTCTCGGCTTACGGACGTTTGGGAACACTGAAGCTTTCTTT. As protein: CSARVLGLRTFGNTEAFF.

This clonotype is medium-sized (0.01 to 0.1%) within its sample. V gene TRBV27 combines with J gene TRBJ2-6; D not resolved. Germline V gene sequence: CDR1 MNHEY, CDR2 SMNVEV (reference sequence). The CDR3 length is 16 residues. Trimming cost V 5 bases and J 0 bases, with 11 bases left between them. The CDR3, as DNA: TGTGCCAGCAGTAGGGCATTTACCTCTGGGGCCAACGTCCTGACTTTC. Residues: CASSRAFTSGANVLTF.

Sample share makes this clonotype medium-sized (0.01 to 0.1%). The chain combines TRBV11-2 with TRBJ2-3, with D unresolved. Germline assignment: CDR1 SGHAT and CDR2 FQNNGV. There are 17 residues in the CDR3. The V end was cut by 5 bases, the J end by 0 bases, with 18 bases between. The CDR3 is CASSARPTRHSTDTQYF. The CDR3 coding sequence is TGTGCCAGCAGCGCCCGACCTACTCGCCACAGCACAGATACGCAGTATTTT.

This rearrangement joins TRBV3-1 to TRBJ2-1; 9 nucleotides agree with TRBD1. Germline V gene lookup returns CDR1 LGHDT and CDR2 YNNKEL (reference sequence). Trimming removed 4 bases from V and 5 bases from J; junction bases left unmatched: 3. The CDR3 consists of 14 residues. CDR3 DNA sequence: TGTGCCAGCAGCCGGACAGGGGCGAACAATGAGCAGTTCTTC. It is translated as CASSRTGANNEQFF.

This clonotype showed up many times. The chain joins TRBV9 to TRBJ2-2; 8 bases map to TRBD1. Germline CDR1 SGDLS, CDR2 YYNGEE. The junction had 7 bases not matched to a gene; V was cut back by 0 bases and J by 9 bases. The CDR3 consists of 15 residues. The CDR3: CASSVDLAGGRELFF. CDR3 DNA sequence: TGTGCCAGCAGCGTAGACTTGGCAGGGGGCCGGGAGCTGTTTTTT. Using reference TRBV9 and TRBJ2-2 for the parts outside the CDR3, the full variable domain is DSGVTQTPKHLITATGQRVTLRCSPRSGDLSVYWYQQSLDQGLQFLIQYYNGEERAKGNILERFSAQQFPDLHSELNLSSLELGDSALYFCASSVDLAGGRELFFGEGSRLTVL.

This clonotype counts as medium-sized. The rearrangement uses TRBV9 and TRBJ2-1, with 12 bases lining up with TRBD2. The CDR3 covers 17 residues. Germline lookup yields CDR1 SGDLS and CDR2 YYNGEE. With V trimmed by 2 bases and J by 7 bases, 10 bases remained unmatched. CDR3 nucleotide sequence: TGTGCCAGCAGCGTCGCGACTAGCGGGAGAGGGGCGAATGAGCAGTTCTTC. Its translation is CASSVATSGRGANEQFF.

The V call is TRBV11-2, the J call TRBJ1-2; no firm D call. Deletions cut 5 bases from V and 8 bases from J, with 21 bases between. Germline V gene data show CDR1 as SGHAT and CDR2 as FQNNGV. The CDR3 length is 15 residues. Here the CDR3 reads CASSRTTDGLTGYTF. DNA for the CDR3: TGTGCCAGCAGCCGCACCACCGACGGACTCACGGGCTACACCTTC.

The V gene is TRBV5-1, the J gene TRBJ1-1, with TRBD1 as a possible D gene (6 bases). Germline V gene data show CDR1 as SGHRS and CDR2 as YFSETQ. The CDR3 is 15 residues long. Trimming took 0 bases from V and 3 from J, leaving 12 bases between them. CDR3 protein: CASSLVGGADTEAFF. For the CDR3, the DNA is TGCGCCAGCAGCTTGGTCGGGGGCGCTGACACTGAAGCTTTCTTT. Full variable domain (outside the CDR3, taken from reference TRBV5-1 and TRBJ1-1): KAGVTQTPRYLIKTRGQQVTLSCSPISGHRSVSWYQQTPGQGLQFLFEYFSETQRNKGNFPGRFSGRQFSNSRSEMNVSTLELGDSALYLCASSLVGGADTEAFFGQGTRLTVV.

The gene calls are TRBV11-2 and TRBJ2-1; TRBD2 matches 10 bases. Trimming took 5 bases from V and 5 from J; bases not matched to a gene: 6. This CDR3 spans 15 amino acids. Germline V gene sequence: CDR1 SGHAT, CDR2 FQNNGV. The CDR3, as DNA: TGTGCCAGCAGCCGCGGACTAGCGGTAAACAATGAGCAGTTCTTC. This codes for CASSRGLAVNNEQFF.

By frequency in the sample, this clonotype is medium-sized. The chain carries TRBV3-1 and TRBJ2-2, with TRBD1 as a possible D gene (6 bases). Per the germline V gene, CDR1 is LGHDT and CDR2 is YNNKEL (reference sequence). Trimming removed 10 bases from V and 6 bases from J, with 18 bases in between. The CDR3 extends over 14 amino acids. CDR3 DNA: TGTGCCATCCAGTCCGGGGCAGGGGCCGGGGAGCTGTTTTTT. Its protein is CAIQSGAGAGELFF.

This clonotype occurred many times. This chain uses TRBV15 with TRBJ1-5; D call uncertain. The length of the CDR3 is 17 residues. Germline V CDR1 and CDR2: LNHNV, YYDKDF (reference sequence). Trimming took 0 bases from V and 4 from J, leaving 16 bases between them. The CDR3 loop reads CATSREFAGRANQPQHF. The CDR3 bases are TGTGCCACCAGCAGAGAATTTGCCGGCCGGGCGAATCAGCCCCAGCATTTT.

Regarding this clonotype: A read error may explain this, as a much larger clone is one base away. This sequence joins TRBV7-3 and TRBJ2-6; maybe TRBD1 (5 bases). The CDR3 sequence is 17 residues long. V was cut by 0 bases and J by 14 bases, with 23 bases left in between. The V gene's germline CDR1 is SGHTA and CDR2 FQGTGA. DNA of the CDR3: TGTGCCAGCAGCTTAACGGGCAGGGCTGGTGGGGCCAGCTTCCTGACTTTC. Its translation: CASSLTGRAGGASFLTF.

This clonotype is labeled as medium-sized. The rearrangement uses TRBV6-1 and TRBJ2-7; 8 bases fit TRBD1. J lost 0 bases, V lost 6 bases, and 10 bases had no gene match. Germline CDR1 and CDR2: MNHNS and SASEGT. The CDR3 loop spans 16 amino acids. The CDR3: CASSKDGQGPSYEQYF. The CDR3 DNA reads TGTGCCAGCAGCAAAGACGGACAGGGTCCCTCCTACGAGCAGTACTTC.

This clonotype has at least ten counts. J is TRBJ2-7 and V is TRBV9; D perhaps matches TRBD1 (5 bases). The length of the CDR3 is 13 residues. V was cut by 2 bases and J by 0 bases, with 6 bases left in between. Germline assignment: CDR1 SGDLS and CDR2 YYNGEE. The CDR3 is CASSVDSSYEQYF. The CDR3 coding sequence is TGTGCCAGCAGCGTCGACAGCTCCTACGAGCAGTACTTC.

The chain joins TRBV19 to TRBJ1-2, with 12 bases aligning to TRBD1. This CDR3 has 16 residues. V trimming: 3 bases; J trimming: 7 bases; junction bases outside the gene matches: 9. Germline lookup yields CDR1 LNHDA and CDR2 SQIVND (reference sequence). Written as DNA, the CDR3 is TGTGCCAGTAGTATGAGGGGACAGGGGGCGCCGGTTGGCTACACCTTC. It yields the protein CASSMRGQGAPVGYTF.

This clonotype was recorded at least ten times. V usage is TRBV11-2 and J usage is TRBJ2-7; no clear D. V was pared by 1 base and J by 9 bases, with 10 bases between. Germline CDR1 is SGHAT and CDR2 is FQNNGV. This CDR3 is 12 amino acids long. This chain's CDR3 is CASSLGTFGQYF. In nucleotides, the CDR3 is TGTGCCAGCAGCTTAGGGACGTTCGGGCAGTACTTC.

The chain combines TRBV7-9 with TRBJ2-2, with TRBD2 identical over 13 bases. The CDR3 sequence is 17 residues long. V trimming: 11 bases; J trimming: 0 bases; junction bases outside the gene matches: 9. CDR1 and CDR2 (germline): SEHNR, FQNEAQ (reference sequence). In nucleotides, the CDR3 is TGTGCCGGGCGGGGACTAGCGGGACCCACGAACACCGGGGAGCTGTTTTTT. This translates into CAGRGLAGPTNTGELFF. Together with reference TRBV7-9 and TRBJ2-2, the CDR3 gives the full variable domain: DTGVSQNPRHKITKRGQNVTFRCDPISEHNRLYWYRQTLGQGPEFLTYFQNEAQLEKSRLLSDRFSAERPKGSFSTLEIQRTEQGDSAMYLCAGRGLAGPTNTGELFFGEGSRLTVL.

As regards this clonotype: Germline and junction disagree at one end, which may indicate a read error. The V call is TRBV9, the J call TRBJ1-2, with D perhaps matching TRBD1 (5 bases). CDR3 size: 13 residues. Per germline, CDR1 SGDLS and CDR2 YYNGEE. This CDR3 reads CASSVQGGYGYIF. The CDR3 bases are TGTGCCAGCAGCGTTCAGGGAGGTTATGGCTACATCTTC.

This clonotype was found many times. The rearrangement links TRBV6-5 to TRBJ1-4; D is undetermined. V lost 2 bases to trimming and J lost 3 bases, with 16 bases between them. Germline V lookup: CDR1 MNHEY, CDR2 SVGAGI. The CDR3 contains 17 residues. The CDR3 is CASSYEGTTGSNEKLFF. CDR3 sequence (DNA): TGTGCCAGCAGTTACGAGGGCACAACGGGCTCTAATGAAAAACTGTTTTTT.

This rearrangement joins TRBV20-1 to TRBJ2-3, with D unresolved. Germline V gives CDR1 DFQATT, CDR2 SNEGSKA (reference sequence). Trimming removed 3 bases at V and 5 bases at J, with 15 bases between. This CDR3 has 14 residues. The CDR3 reads CSARSVSLRDTQYF. The CDR3, as DNA: TGCAGTGCTAGGTCCGTGAGTCTGAGAGATACGCAGTATTTT.

Of note for this clonotype: Its ends do not fully match the called genes, so a read error is possible. The chain joins TRBV9 to TRBJ2-2; maybe TRBD2 (6 bases). Germline CDR1 and CDR2: SGDLS and YYNGEE. The length of the CDR3 is 17 residues. The CDR3 protein is CASSVGPSGSITGELFF. The CDR3 DNA is TGTGCCAGCAGCGTAGGGCCTTCCGGGAGTATCACCGGTGAGCTGTTTTTT.

The V call is TRBV7-2, the J call TRBJ1-2; D uncertain. The germline V and J ends were trimmed by 1 base and 9 bases, with 12 bases remaining between them. Germline V gene sequence: CDR1 SGHTA, CDR2 FQGNSA. The CDR3 is 13 amino acids. CDR3 region: CASSLGFGWCYTF. In nucleotides, the CDR3 is TGTGCCAGCAGCTTAGGTTTTGGCTGGTGCTACACCTTC.

This chain's CDR3 is CAISDRDPCMNTEAFF. The CDR3 coding sequence is TGTGCCATCAGTGACCGGGACCCCTGTATGAACACTGAAGCTTTCTTT. J is TRBJ1-1 and V is TRBV10-3; possible D gene TRBD1, 5 bases. V lost 3 bases and J 0 bases, leaving 14 bases between the germline ends. The CDR3 loop spans 16 amino acids. Germline values: CDR1 ENHRY, CDR2 SYGVKD.